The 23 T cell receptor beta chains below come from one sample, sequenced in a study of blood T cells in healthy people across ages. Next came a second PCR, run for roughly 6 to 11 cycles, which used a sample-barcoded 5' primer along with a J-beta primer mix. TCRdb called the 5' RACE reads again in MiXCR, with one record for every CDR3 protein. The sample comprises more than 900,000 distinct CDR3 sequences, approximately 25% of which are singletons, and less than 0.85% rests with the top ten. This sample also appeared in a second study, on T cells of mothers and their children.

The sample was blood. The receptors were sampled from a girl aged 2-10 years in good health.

The CDR3 loop is CASSLLGGNSPLHF. The CDR3 DNA reads TGTGCCAGCAGCCTGCTGGGTGGCAATTCACCCCTCCACTTT. The chain recombines TRBV7-2 with TRBJ1-6; D is uncertain. This CDR3 comprises 14 residues. V gave up 5 bases and J gave up 7 bases, with 12 bases separating them. From germline, CDR1 is SGHTA and CDR2 FQGNSA.

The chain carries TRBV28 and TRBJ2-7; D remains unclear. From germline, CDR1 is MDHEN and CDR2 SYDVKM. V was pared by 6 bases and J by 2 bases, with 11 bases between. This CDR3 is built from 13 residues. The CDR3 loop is CASSPAPPYEQYF. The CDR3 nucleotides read TGTGCCAGCAGCCCAGCGCCACCCTACGAGCAGTACTTC.

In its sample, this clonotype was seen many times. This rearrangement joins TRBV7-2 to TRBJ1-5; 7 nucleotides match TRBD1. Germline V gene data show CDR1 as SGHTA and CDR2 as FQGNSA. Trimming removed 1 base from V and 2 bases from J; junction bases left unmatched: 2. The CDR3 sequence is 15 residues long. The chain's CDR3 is CASSLEGAGNQPQHF. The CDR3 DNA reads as TGTGCCAGCAGCTTAGAGGGGGCTGGCAATCAGCCCCAGCATTTT.

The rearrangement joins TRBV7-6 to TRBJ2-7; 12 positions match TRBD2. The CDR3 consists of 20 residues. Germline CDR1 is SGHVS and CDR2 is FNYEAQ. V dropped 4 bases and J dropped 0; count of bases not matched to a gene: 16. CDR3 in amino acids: CASSWIPGLAGGKSSYEQYF. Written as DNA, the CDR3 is TGTGCCAGCAGCTGGATACCCGGGCTAGCGGGGGGGAAGAGCTCCTACGAGCAGTACTTC.

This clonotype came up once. CDR3 sequence: CSAWDGDTEAFF. The CDR3 bases are TGCAGCGCCTGGGACGGAGACACTGAAGCTTTCTTT. This sequence joins TRBV29-1 and TRBJ1-1; a possible D gene is TRBD1 (5 bases). The CDR3 runs 12 residues. V lost 7 bases and J 3 bases, leaving 12 bases between the germline ends. Germline V CDR1 and CDR2: SQVTM, ANQGSEA.

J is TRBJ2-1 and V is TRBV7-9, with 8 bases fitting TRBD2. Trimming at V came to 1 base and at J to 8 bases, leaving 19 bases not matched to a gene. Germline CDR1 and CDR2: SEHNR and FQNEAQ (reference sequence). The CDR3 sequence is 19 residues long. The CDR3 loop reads CASSLGRPQPGLEFDEQFF. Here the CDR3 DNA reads TGTGCCAGCAGCTTAGGACGCCCCCAACCGGGACTAGAATTCGATGAGCAGTTCTTC. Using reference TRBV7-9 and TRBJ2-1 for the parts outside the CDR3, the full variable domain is DTGVSQNPRHKITKRGQNVTFRCDPISEHNRLYWYRQTLGQGPEFLTYFQNEAQLEKSRLLSDRFSAERPKGSFSTLEIQRTEQGDSAMYLCASSLGRPQPGLEFDEQFFGPGTRLTVL.

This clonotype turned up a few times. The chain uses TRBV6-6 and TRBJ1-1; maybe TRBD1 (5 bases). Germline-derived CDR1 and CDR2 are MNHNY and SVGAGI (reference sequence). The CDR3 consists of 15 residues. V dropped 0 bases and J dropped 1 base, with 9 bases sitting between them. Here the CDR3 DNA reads TGTGCCAGCAGTTACTCGTTGGGGCAGAACACTGAAGCTTTCTTT. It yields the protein CASSYSLGQNTEAFF.

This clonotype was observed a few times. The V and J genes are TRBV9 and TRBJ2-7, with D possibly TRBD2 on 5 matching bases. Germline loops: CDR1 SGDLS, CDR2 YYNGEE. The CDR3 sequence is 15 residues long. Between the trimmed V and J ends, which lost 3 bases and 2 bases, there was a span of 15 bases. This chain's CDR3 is CASSASGGGAYEQYF. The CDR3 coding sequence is TGTGCCAGCAGCGCCTCTGGAGGCGGTGCCTACGAGCAGTACTTC.

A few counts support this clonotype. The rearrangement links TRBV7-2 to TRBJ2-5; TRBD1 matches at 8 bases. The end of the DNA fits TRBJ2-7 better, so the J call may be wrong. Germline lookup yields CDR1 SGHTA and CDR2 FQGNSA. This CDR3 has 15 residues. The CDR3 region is CASSLDRVPTYEQYF. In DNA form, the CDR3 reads TGTGCCAGCAGCTTGGACAGGGTGCCGACCTACGAGCAGTACTTC.

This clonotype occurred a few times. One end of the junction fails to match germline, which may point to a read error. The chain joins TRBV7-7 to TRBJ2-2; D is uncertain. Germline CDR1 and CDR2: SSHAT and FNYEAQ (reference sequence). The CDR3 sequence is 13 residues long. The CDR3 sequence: CASRIGFVGELFF. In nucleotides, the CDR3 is TGTGCTAGCAGAATAGGGTTTGTCGGGGAGCTGTTTTTT.

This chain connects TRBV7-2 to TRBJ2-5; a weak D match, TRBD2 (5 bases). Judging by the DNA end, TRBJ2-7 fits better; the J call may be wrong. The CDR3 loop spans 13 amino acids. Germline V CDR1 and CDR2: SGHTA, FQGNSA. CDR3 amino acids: CASSPLSGNEQYF. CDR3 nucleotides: TGTGCCAGCAGCCCACTATCGGGAAACGAGCAGTACTTC.

CDR3 region: CASGGVNEKLFF. The CDR3, as DNA: TGTGCCAGCGGGGGTGTTAATGAAAAACTGTTTTTT. The chain uses TRBV28 and TRBJ1-4; the D gene is possibly TRBD1 (5 bases). Germline V CDR1 and CDR2: MDHEN, SYDVKM. Trimming shortened V by 8 bases and J by 4 bases, and 8 bases separated the two germline ends. The CDR3 consists of 12 residues.

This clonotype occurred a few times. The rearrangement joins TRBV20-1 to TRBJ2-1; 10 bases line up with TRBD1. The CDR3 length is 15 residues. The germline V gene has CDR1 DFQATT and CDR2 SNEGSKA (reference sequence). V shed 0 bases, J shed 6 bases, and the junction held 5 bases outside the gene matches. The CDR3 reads CSARDRDRGFNEQFF. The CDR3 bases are TGCAGTGCTAGAGACCGGGACAGGGGTTTCAATGAGCAGTTCTTC.

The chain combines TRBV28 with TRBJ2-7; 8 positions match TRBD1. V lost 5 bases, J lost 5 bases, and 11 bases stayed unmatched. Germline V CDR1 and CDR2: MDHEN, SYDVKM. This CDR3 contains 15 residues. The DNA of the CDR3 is TGTGCCAGCAGTACACGGGACAGGCTGGGGCACGAGCAGTACTTC. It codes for CASSTRDRLGHEQYF.

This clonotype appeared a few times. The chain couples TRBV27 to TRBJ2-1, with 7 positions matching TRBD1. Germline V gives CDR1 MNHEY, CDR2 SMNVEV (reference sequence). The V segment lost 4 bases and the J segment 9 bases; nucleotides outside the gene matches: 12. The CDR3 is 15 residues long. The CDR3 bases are TGTGCCAGCAGTTCCCGAACAACAGGGGCTAGTGAGCAGTTCTTC. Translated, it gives CASSSRTTGASEQFF.

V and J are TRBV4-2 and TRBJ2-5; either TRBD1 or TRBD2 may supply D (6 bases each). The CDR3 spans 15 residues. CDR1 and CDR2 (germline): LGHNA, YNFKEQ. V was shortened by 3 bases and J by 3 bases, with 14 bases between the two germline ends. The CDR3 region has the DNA TGTGCCAGCAGCCACTCACTTAGGGGGGAAGAGACCCAGTACTTC. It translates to CASSHSLRGEETQYF.

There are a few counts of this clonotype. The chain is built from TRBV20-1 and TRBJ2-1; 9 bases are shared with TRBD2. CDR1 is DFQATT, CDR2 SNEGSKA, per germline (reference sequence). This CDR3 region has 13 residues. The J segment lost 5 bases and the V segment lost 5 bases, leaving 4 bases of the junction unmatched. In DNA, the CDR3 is TGCAGTGCTCTAGGGACTAGCCACAATGAGCAGTTCTTC. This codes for CSALGTSHNEQFF.

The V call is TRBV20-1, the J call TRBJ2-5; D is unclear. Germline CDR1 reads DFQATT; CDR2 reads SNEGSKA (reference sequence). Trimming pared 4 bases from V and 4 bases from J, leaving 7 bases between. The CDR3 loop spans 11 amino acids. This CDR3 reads CSAISRETQYF. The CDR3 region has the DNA TGCAGTGCTATCTCAAGAGAGACCCAGTACTTC.

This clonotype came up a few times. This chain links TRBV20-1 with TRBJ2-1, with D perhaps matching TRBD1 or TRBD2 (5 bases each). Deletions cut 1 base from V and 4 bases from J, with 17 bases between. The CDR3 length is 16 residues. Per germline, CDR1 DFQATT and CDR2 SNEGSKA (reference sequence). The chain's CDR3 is CSARVEGQVPYNEQFF. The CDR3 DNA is TGCAGTGCTAGAGTAGAGGGGCAGGTGCCTTACAATGAGCAGTTCTTC.

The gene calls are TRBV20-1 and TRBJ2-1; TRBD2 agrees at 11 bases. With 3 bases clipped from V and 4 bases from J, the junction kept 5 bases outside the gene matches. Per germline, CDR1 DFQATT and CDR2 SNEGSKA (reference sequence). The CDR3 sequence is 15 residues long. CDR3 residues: CSARRTSGRYNEQFF. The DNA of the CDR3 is TGCAGTGCTAGGCGGACTAGCGGGCGGTACAATGAGCAGTTCTTC.

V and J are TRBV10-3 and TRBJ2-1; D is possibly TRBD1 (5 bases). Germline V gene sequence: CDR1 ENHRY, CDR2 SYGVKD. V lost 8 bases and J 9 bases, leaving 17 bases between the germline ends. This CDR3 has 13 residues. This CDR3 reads CAIGPPTGSEQFF. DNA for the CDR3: TGTGCCATCGGCCCCCCCACAGGCAGTGAGCAGTTCTTC.

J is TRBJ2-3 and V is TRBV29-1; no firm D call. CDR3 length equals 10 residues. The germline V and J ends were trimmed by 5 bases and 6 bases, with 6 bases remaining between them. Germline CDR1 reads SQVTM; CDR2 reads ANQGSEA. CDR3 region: CSVFRDTQYF. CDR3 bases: TGCAGCGTTTTTAGGGATACGCAGTATTTT.

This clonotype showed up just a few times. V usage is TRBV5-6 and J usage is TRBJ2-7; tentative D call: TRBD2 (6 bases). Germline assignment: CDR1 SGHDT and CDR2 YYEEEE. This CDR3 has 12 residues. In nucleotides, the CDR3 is TGTGCCAGCAGCTTGGGGGGACTTTTTGGGATCGTC. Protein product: CASSLGGLFGIV.